The clone carrying this T cell receptor (beta chain) was counted a few times. Constant-region reverse primers amplified full-length variable regions, followed by semi-nested Nested Universal Primer A PCR. TCRdb reanalysed the 5' RACE reads using MiXCR and keeps one entry per CDR3 protein. Here the sample spans nearly 55,000 distinct CDR3 sequences, roughly 22% being singletons. The CDR3 is 13 residues long. The ends were cut back, 5 bases at V and 10 bases at J, with 17 bases in the middle. V gene TRBV12-3 or TRBV12-4 combines with J gene TRBJ1-1; D is unresolved. This TCR came from a female donor with breast cancer. Material for sequencing was tumor-infiltrating naive CD4+ T cells sorted from the breast tumor. This sample's subset: naive CD4+ T cells, CD4+CD45RA+CD25-. The CDR3 sequence is CASSLRAAQGAFF. DNA of the CDR3: TGTGCCAGCAGTCTCCGCGCGGCCCAAGGAGCTTTCTTT.